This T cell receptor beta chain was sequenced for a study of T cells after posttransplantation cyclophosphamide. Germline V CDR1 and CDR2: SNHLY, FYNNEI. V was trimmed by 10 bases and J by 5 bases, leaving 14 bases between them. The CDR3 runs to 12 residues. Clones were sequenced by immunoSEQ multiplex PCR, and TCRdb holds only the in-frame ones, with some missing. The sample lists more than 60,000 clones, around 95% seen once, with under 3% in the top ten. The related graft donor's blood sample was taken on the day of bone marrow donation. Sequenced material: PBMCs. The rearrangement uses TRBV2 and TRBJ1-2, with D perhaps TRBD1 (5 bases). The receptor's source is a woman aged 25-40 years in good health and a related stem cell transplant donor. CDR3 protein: CAITDRVYGYTF. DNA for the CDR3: TGTGCCATCACAGACAGAGTTTATGGCTACACCTTC.